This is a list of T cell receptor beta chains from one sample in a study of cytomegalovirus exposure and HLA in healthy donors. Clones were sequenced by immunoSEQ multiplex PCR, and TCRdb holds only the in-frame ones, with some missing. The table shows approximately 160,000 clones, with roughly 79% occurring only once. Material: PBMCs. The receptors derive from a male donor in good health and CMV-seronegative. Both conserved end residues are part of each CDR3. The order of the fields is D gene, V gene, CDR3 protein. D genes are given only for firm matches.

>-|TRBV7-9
CSSSYFSSGNTIYF
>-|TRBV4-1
CASSSPNTQYF
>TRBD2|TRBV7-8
CASSRRTGSSGSNEQFF
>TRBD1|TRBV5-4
CASSFRDRGNEQYF
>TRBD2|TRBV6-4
CASSDRAGGPDEQFF
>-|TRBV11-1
CASSLEQVSYEQYF
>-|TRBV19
CASTLQGTTMGEAFF
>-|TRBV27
CASSLSPRDTQYF
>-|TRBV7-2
CASSLQRSSTDTQYF
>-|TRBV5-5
CASSPELYQPQHF
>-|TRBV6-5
CASRIQGSNYGYTF
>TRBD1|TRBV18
CASSPLSRDSSGNTIYF
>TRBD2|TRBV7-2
CASSGGLAVSYNEQFF
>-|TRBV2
CASSEDRDEQYF
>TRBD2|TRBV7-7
CASSSDFTSGYNEQFF
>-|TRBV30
CAWSKAGSYGYTF
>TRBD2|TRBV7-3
CASSLRDSGTDTQYF
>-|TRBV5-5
CASSLAGSNTGELFF
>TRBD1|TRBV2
CASSSDRFYGYTF
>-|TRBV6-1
CASRPGGGTNEKLFF
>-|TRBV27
CASSFSVGELFF
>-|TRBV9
CASSVAPGQIYEQYF
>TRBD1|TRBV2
CASSENRGYSPLHF
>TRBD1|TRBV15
CATSRGGTGRIYEQYF
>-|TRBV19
CASGRDVFSGANVLTF
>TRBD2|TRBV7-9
CASSFLAGGTYNEQFF
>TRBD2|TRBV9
CASSVGLAGETQYF